The 3 T cell receptor beta chains presented below share a single source sample, sequenced in a study of control samples from healthy donors and cancer patients. Sequencing was performed with immunoSEQ multiplex PCR; in TCRdb, only in-frame clones are kept and a portion is missing. The sample yields some 22,000 clones, 80% to 90% seen once. Sequences were obtained from PBMCs. Source of these receptors: a man between 60 and 75 years old with colorectal cancer.

This sequence joins TRBV7-2 and TRBJ1-5, with D unresolved. The V gene's germline CDR1 is SGHTA and CDR2 FQGNSA. V was shortened by 3 bases and J by 7 bases, with 10 bases between the two germline ends. The CDR3 contains 13 residues. Here the CDR3 reads CASSFQFDQPQHF. The DNA of the CDR3 is TGTGCCAGCAGCTTTCAGTTTGACCAGCCCCAGCATTTT.

This clone was picked up a small number of times. The CDR3 DNA is TGTGCCAGCAGCAGGGGGGCTTCTGGGGCCAACGTCCTGACTTTC. It yields the protein CASSRGASGANVLTF. This chain uses TRBV5-6 with TRBJ2-6; D might be TRBD1 or TRBD2, each matching 6 bases. Germline CDR1 and CDR2: SGHDT and YYEEEE. The length of the CDR3 is 15 residues. V was trimmed by 4 bases and J by 1 base, leaving 9 bases between them.

This clone counts as medium-sized. The chain links TRBV28 to TRBJ1-5; tentatively, D is TRBD1 (5 bases). V lost 4 bases and J 3 bases, leaving 10 bases between the germline ends. Germline CDR1 reads MDHEN; CDR2 reads SYDVKM. This CDR3 region has 14 residues. CDR3: CASSYDSYNQPQHF. The CDR3, as DNA: TGTGCCAGCAGTTATGACAGCTACAATCAGCCCCAGCATTTT.